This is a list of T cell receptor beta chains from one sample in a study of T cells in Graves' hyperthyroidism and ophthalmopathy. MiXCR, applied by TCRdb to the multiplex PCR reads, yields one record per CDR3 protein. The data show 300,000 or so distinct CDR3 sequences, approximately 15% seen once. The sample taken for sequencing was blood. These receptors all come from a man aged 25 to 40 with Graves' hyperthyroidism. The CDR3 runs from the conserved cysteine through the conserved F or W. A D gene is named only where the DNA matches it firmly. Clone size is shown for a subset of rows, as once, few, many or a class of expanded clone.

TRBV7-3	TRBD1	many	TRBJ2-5	CASSAQGARQETQYF	TGTGCCAGCAGCGCCCAGGGGGCGCGTCAAGAGACCCAGTACTTC
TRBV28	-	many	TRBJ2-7	CASSLVLDSSYEQYF	TGTGCCAGCAGTTTAGTGCTGGACAGCTCCTACGAGCAGTACTTC
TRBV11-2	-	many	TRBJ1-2	CASSLREGYTF	TGTGCCAGCAGCTTGAGGGAGGGCTACACCTTC
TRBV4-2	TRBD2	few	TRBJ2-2	CASSQETSRAGELFF	TGTGCCAGCAGCCAAGAGACTAGCCGGGCCGGGGAGCTGTTTTTT
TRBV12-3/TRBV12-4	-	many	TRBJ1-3	CASRRQVFSGNTIYF	TGTGCCAGCAGGAGACAGGTGTTCTCTGGAAACACCATATATTTT
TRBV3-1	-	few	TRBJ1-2	CASSQEDRPYGYTF	TGTGCCAGCAGCCAAGAAGACAGGCCATATGGCTACACCTTC
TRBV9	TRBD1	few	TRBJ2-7	CASSKGAGGYEQYF	TGTGCCAGCAGCAAGGGGGCAGGAGGCTACGAGCAGTACTTC
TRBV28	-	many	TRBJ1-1	CASSLQTNTEAFF	TGTGCCAGCAGTTTACAGACGAACACTGAAGCTTTCTTT
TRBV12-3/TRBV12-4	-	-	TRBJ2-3	CASSFWQGGGTDTQYF	TGTGCCAGCAGTTTCTGGCAGGGCGGCGGCACAGATACGCAGTATTTT
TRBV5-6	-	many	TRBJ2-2	CASNRDAGELFF	TGTGCCAGCAACAGGGACGCCGGGGAGCTGTTTTTT
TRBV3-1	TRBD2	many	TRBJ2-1	CASSQAGREYQFF	TGTGCCAGCAGCCAAGCGGGGCGGGAGTATCAGTTCTTC
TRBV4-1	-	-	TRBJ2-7	CASSQEILAYEQYF	TGCGCCAGCAGCCAAGAAATACTAGCCTACGAGCAGTACTTC
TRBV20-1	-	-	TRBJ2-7	CSAVARGDAYEQYF	TGCAGTGCTGTAGCAAGGGGGGATGCCTACGAGCAGTACTTC
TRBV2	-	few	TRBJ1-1	CASRGSHTEAFF	TGTGCCAGCAGGGGCAGTCACACTGAAGCTTTCTTT
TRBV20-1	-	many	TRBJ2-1	CSARLGRKYNEQFF	TGCAGTGCACGACTAGGGAGGAAATACAATGAGCAGTTCTTC
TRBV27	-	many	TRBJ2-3	CASSLRRSDTQYF	TGTGCCAGCAGTTTGCGGCGTTCAGATACGCAGTATTTT
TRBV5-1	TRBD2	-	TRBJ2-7	CASSLELAGVGEQYF	TGCGCCAGCAGCTTGGAATTAGCGGGAGTGGGAGAGCAGTACTTC
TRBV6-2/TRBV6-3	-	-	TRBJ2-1	CASKASFTHNEQFF	TGTGCCAGCAAGGCAAGTTTTACCCACAATGAGCAGTTCTTC
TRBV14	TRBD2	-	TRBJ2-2	CASSQKLSGILTGELFF	TGTGCCAGCAGCCAAAAACTTAGCGGGATTCTCACCGGGGAGCTGTTTTTT
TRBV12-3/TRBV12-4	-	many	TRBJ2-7	CASSQPLRGDEQYF	TGTGCCAGCTCCCAGCCTTTAAGGGGCGACGAGCAGTACTTC
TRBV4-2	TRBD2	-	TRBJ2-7	CASSQEDAGVSEQYF	TGTGCCAGCAGCCAAGAGGACGCGGGGGTTAGCGAGCAGTACTTC
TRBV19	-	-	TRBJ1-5	CASSQQGVNQPQHF	TGTGCCAGTAGTCAACAGGGTGTCAATCAGCCCCAGCATTTT
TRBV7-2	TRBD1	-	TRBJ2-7	CASSETGTGSYEQYF	TGTGCCAGCAGCGAGACCGGGACAGGATCCTACGAGCAGTACTTC
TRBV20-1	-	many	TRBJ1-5	CSATRLSNQPQHF	TGCAGTGCTACCCGACTTAGCAATCAGCCCCAGCATTTT
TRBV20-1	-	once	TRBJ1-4	CSATGNNEKLFF	TGCAGTGCTACAGGGAATAATGAAAAACTGTTTTTT